A selection of T cell receptor beta chains follows, all from one sample in a study of T cells in Graves' hyperthyroidism and ophthalmopathy. MiXCR was run by TCRdb on the multiplex PCR reads, yielding one entry per CDR3 protein. In the table there are around 800,000 distinct CDR3 sequences, about two fifths of which are singletons. Sequencing used blood. The receptors were sampled from a man aged 18-30 years with Graves' hyperthyroidism. Each CDR3 is given with its conserved first and last residue. Fields, in order: J gene, V gene, clone size, D gene, CDR3 protein, CDR3 DNA. The D gene is left open where the match is weak. Not all rows give a size; the values are once, few, many and, for expanded clones, a class.

J gene: TRBJ2-2; V gene: TRBV12-3/TRBV12-4; clone size: NA; D gene: TRBD2; CDR3 protein: CASSFWRGANTGELFF; CDR3 DNA: TGTGCCAGCAGTTTCTGGCGGGGGGCGAACACCGGGGAGCTGTTTTTT
J gene: TRBJ2-7; V gene: TRBV20-1; clone size: few; D gene: TRBD1; CDR3 protein: CSASDRAIYEQYF; CDR3 DNA: TGCAGTGCTTCGGACAGGGCGATTTACGAGCAGTACTTC
J gene: TRBJ2-2; V gene: TRBV7-3; clone size: many; D gene: NA; CDR3 protein: CASSHIRTGGELFF; CDR3 DNA: TGTGCCAGCAGTCATATCAGGACTGGCGGGGAGCTGTTTTTT
J gene: TRBJ1-1; V gene: TRBV19; clone size: NA; D gene: NA; CDR3 protein: CASSSEAVNTEAFF; CDR3 DNA: TGTGCCAGTAGTTCGGAGGCGGTGAACACTGAAGCTTTCTTT
J gene: TRBJ2-5; V gene: TRBV2; clone size: many; D gene: NA; CDR3 protein: CASSDGGQTGAQYF; CDR3 DNA: TGTGCCAGCAGTGATGGCGGCCAAACCGGGGCCCAGTACTTC
J gene: TRBJ2-7; V gene: TRBV6-1; clone size: NA; D gene: TRBD2; CDR3 protein: CASSRGLAGAGEQYF; CDR3 DNA: TGTGCCAGCAGCCGCGGACTAGCGGGAGCGGGGGAGCAGTACTTC
J gene: TRBJ1-4; V gene: TRBV29-1; clone size: NA; D gene: TRBD1; CDR3 protein: CSVDRDLTEKLFF; CDR3 DNA: TGCAGCGTCGACAGGGATCTGACTGAAAAACTGTTTTTT
J gene: TRBJ1-3; V gene: TRBV29-1; clone size: NA; D gene: NA; CDR3 protein: CSVEESQNTIYF; CDR3 DNA: TGCAGCGTTGAAGAGAGTCAGAACACCATATATTTT
J gene: TRBJ2-2; V gene: TRBV9; clone size: many; D gene: TRBD2; CDR3 protein: CASSVEAGDTGELFF; CDR3 DNA: TGTGCCAGCAGCGTAGAGGCGGGGGACACCGGGGAGCTGTTTTTT
J gene: TRBJ1-2; V gene: TRBV9; clone size: many; D gene: TRBD1; CDR3 protein: CASSQPGQTTRGYTF; CDR3 DNA: TGTGCCAGCAGCCAACCGGGACAGACTACTCGGGGCTACACCTTC
J gene: TRBJ1-1; V gene: TRBV6-5; clone size: once; D gene: NA; CDR3 protein: CASSYSRGFTEAFF; CDR3 DNA: TGTGCCAGCAGTTACTCCCGGGGCTTCACTGAAGCTTTCTTT
J gene: TRBJ2-7; V gene: TRBV7-9; clone size: few; D gene: TRBD1; CDR3 protein: CASSPYRTGHYEQYF; CDR3 DNA: TGTGCCAGCAGCCCCTATCGGACAGGCCACTACGAGCAGTACTTC
J gene: TRBJ2-5; V gene: TRBV20-1; clone size: NA; D gene: TRBD2; CDR3 protein: CSATGTPREAQYF; CDR3 DNA: TGCAGTGCCACTGGGACGCCCCGGGAGGCCCAGTACTTC
J gene: TRBJ1-4; V gene: TRBV12-3/TRBV12-4; clone size: many; D gene: TRBD1; CDR3 protein: CASSFRQGEKLFF; CDR3 DNA: TGTGCCAGCAGTTTCCGACAGGGTGAAAAACTGTTTTTT
J gene: TRBJ1-1; V gene: TRBV9; clone size: NA; D gene: NA; CDR3 protein: CASSVGTNTGAFF; CDR3 DNA: TGTGCCAGCAGCGTCGGGACGAACACTGGAGCTTTCTTT
J gene: TRBJ2-7; V gene: TRBV20-1; clone size: NA; D gene: NA; CDR3 protein: CSARALSREEQYF; CDR3 DNA: TGCAGTGCTAGAGCCTTATCCCGTGAAGAGCAGTACTTC
J gene: TRBJ1-5; V gene: TRBV7-8; clone size: NA; D gene: NA; CDR3 protein: CASSLAPGVSQPQHF; CDR3 DNA: TGTGCCAGCAGCTTAGCGCCCGGGGTGAGTCAGCCCCAGCATTTT
J gene: TRBJ1-6; V gene: TRBV5-5; clone size: few; D gene: NA; CDR3 protein: CASSKDQINSPLHF; CDR3 DNA: TGTGCCAGCTCCAAGGACCAGATTAATTCACCCCTCCACTTT
J gene: TRBJ1-1; V gene: TRBV19; clone size: few; D gene: NA; CDR3 protein: CASIDRTEAFF; CDR3 DNA: TGTGCCAGTATCGATCGCACTGAAGCTTTCTTT
J gene: TRBJ1-2; V gene: TRBV9; clone size: many; D gene: NA; CDR3 protein: CASSPGYGANYGYTF; CDR3 DNA: TGTGCCAGCAGCCCAGGGTACGGAGCTAACTATGGCTACACCTTC
J gene: TRBJ1-1; V gene: TRBV5-1; clone size: many; D gene: NA; CDR3 protein: CAIPGGLFPEAFF; CDR3 DNA: TGCGCCATCCCGGGAGGGCTGTTTCCTGAAGCTTTCTTT
J gene: TRBJ2-7; V gene: TRBV10-3; clone size: NA; D gene: TRBD1; CDR3 protein: CAISGGRGPGNEQYF; CDR3 DNA: TGTGCCATCAGTGGTGGAAGGGGGCCGGGAAATGAGCAGTACTTC
J gene: TRBJ1-5; V gene: TRBV10-3; clone size: NA; D gene: TRBD1; CDR3 protein: CASSPPGTGVNQPQHF; CDR3 DNA: TGTGCCAGCAGTCCTCCTGGGACAGGAGTTAATCAGCCCCAGCATTTT
J gene: TRBJ2-7; V gene: TRBV12-3/TRBV12-4; clone size: few; D gene: TRBD1; CDR3 protein: CASSRTDRARYF; CDR3 DNA: TGTGCCAGCAGCCGCACGGACAGGGCGCGGTACTTC
J gene: TRBJ1-1; V gene: TRBV3-1; clone size: NA; D gene: NA; CDR3 protein: CASSRFFGSGGMNTEAFF; CDR3 DNA: TGTGCCAGCAGCCGATTCTTTGGGTCAGGAGGAATGAACACTGAAGCTTTCTTT
J gene: TRBJ2-5; V gene: TRBV19; clone size: few; D gene: NA; CDR3 protein: CATSRDPLGGTQYF; CDR3 DNA: TGTGCCACCAGCCGGGACCCCTTGGGAGGGACCCAGTACTTC
J gene: TRBJ1-1; V gene: TRBV7-2; clone size: NA; D gene: NA; CDR3 protein: CASSDYRASTAFF; CDR3 DNA: TGTGCCAGCAGCGATTACCGGGCCTCGACGGCTTTCTTT
J gene: TRBJ1-2; V gene: TRBV9; clone size: many; D gene: NA; CDR3 protein: CASSVGDTFYGYTF; CDR3 DNA: TGTGCCAGCAGCGTAGGGGACACCTTCTATGGCTACACCTTC
J gene: TRBJ1-5; V gene: TRBV10-3; clone size: many; D gene: NA; CDR3 protein: CAISGQNNQPQHF; CDR3 DNA: TGTGCCATCAGTGGACAGAACAATCAGCCCCAGCATTTT
J gene: TRBJ2-7; V gene: TRBV7-2; clone size: many; D gene: TRBD1; CDR3 protein: CASSFRGLHEQYF; CDR3 DNA: TGTGCCAGCAGCTTCAGGGGGCTCCACGAGCAGTACTTC
J gene: TRBJ2-5; V gene: TRBV7-3; clone size: many; D gene: TRBD2; CDR3 protein: CASSLAGEGETQYF; CDR3 DNA: TGTGCCAGCAGCTTAGCGGGAGAGGGGGAGACCCAGTACTTC
J gene: TRBJ2-7; V gene: TRBV20-1; clone size: few; D gene: TRBD2; CDR3 protein: CSAPTSYISYEQYF; CDR3 DNA: TGCAGTGCCCCGACTAGCTATATCTCCTACGAGCAGTACTTC
J gene: TRBJ1-1; V gene: TRBV20-1; clone size: few; D gene: TRBD1; CDR3 protein: CSAVPRDSEAFF; CDR3 DNA: TGCAGTGCTGTCCCCCGGGACAGTGAAGCTTTCTTT
J gene: TRBJ1-1; V gene: TRBV11-2; clone size: NA; D gene: NA; CDR3 protein: CASSQGGGLNTEAFF; CDR3 DNA: TGTGCCAGCAGCCAGGGAGGGGGACTGAACACTGAAGCTTTCTTT
J gene: TRBJ1-2; V gene: TRBV6-6; clone size: NA; D gene: NA; CDR3 protein: CASSSTLGTAGSGYTF; CDR3 DNA: TGTGCCAGCAGTTCGACCCTCGGGACCGCAGGTTCTGGCTACACCTTC
J gene: TRBJ1-2; V gene: TRBV10-3; clone size: NA; D gene: TRBD1; CDR3 protein: CASRGQGPYGYTF; CDR3 DNA: TGTGCCAGCAGGGGACAGGGTCCCTATGGCTACACCTTC
J gene: TRBJ1-6; V gene: TRBV2; clone size: many; D gene: NA; CDR3 protein: CASSVDRSSYNSPLHF; CDR3 DNA: TGTGCCAGCAGTGTCGACCGGAGCTCCTATAATTCACCCCTCCACTTT
J gene: TRBJ1-5; V gene: TRBV9; clone size: few; D gene: NA; CDR3 protein: CASSQEIGGNQPQHF; CDR3 DNA: TGTGCCAGCAGCCAAGAAATAGGGGGCAATCAGCCCCAGCATTTT
J gene: TRBJ1-2; V gene: TRBV14; clone size: many; D gene: TRBD1; CDR3 protein: CASSRLQGMDYGYTF; CDR3 DNA: TGTGCCAGCAGCCGCTTACAGGGGATGGACTATGGCTACACCTTC
J gene: TRBJ1-1; V gene: TRBV9; clone size: NA; D gene: NA; CDR3 protein: CASSYGTAGNTEAFF; CDR3 DNA: TGTGCCAGCAGTTACGGAACCGCAGGGAACACTGAAGCTTTCTTT
J gene: TRBJ2-7; V gene: TRBV7-2; clone size: NA; D gene: NA; CDR3 protein: CASSVPGTEYEQYF; CDR3 DNA: TGTGCCAGCAGCGTCCCCGGGACGGAATACGAGCAGTACTTC
J gene: TRBJ1-2; V gene: TRBV29-1; clone size: NA; D gene: TRBD1; CDR3 protein: CSVDSSGGRGGFGYTF; CDR3 DNA: TGCAGCGTTGATTCTAGCGGGGGGAGAGGGGGCTTTGGCTACACCTTC
J gene: TRBJ1-2; V gene: TRBV29-1; clone size: many; D gene: TRBD1; CDR3 protein: CSVETGGYGYTF; CDR3 DNA: TGCAGCGTTGAAACAGGGGGCTATGGCTACACCTTC
J gene: TRBJ2-5; V gene: TRBV6-6; clone size: NA; D gene: NA; CDR3 protein: CASSQTAGLGGAQYF; CDR3 DNA: TGTGCCAGCAGTCAAACGGCTGGACTCGGAGGGGCCCAGTACTTC
J gene: TRBJ1-1; V gene: TRBV6-2/TRBV6-3; clone size: NA; D gene: TRBD1; CDR3 protein: CASSWDEGAEAFF; CDR3 DNA: TGTGCCAGCAGTTGGGATGAGGGGGCGGAAGCTTTCTTT
J gene: TRBJ2-7; V gene: TRBV20-1; clone size: NA; D gene: NA; CDR3 protein: CSAWYSSYEQYF; CDR3 DNA: TGCAGTGCTTGGTACAGCTCCTACGAGCAGTACTTC
J gene: TRBJ2-7; V gene: TRBV13; clone size: NA; D gene: NA; CDR3 protein: CASSTGRSSVYEQYF; CDR3 DNA: TGTGCCAGCAGCACCGGGCGTTCTAGCGTCTACGAGCAGTACTTC
J gene: TRBJ1-1; V gene: TRBV2; clone size: many; D gene: NA; CDR3 protein: CASRLDRNTEAFF; CDR3 DNA: TGTGCCAGCAGGCTCGACAGGAACACTGAAGCTTTCTTT
J gene: TRBJ1-1; V gene: TRBV11-2; clone size: few; D gene: TRBD1; CDR3 protein: CASSPRDRRNEAFF; CDR3 DNA: TGTGCCAGCAGCCCCAGGGACAGGAGGAATGAAGCTTTCTTT
J gene: TRBJ1-4; V gene: TRBV6-5; clone size: NA; D gene: NA; CDR3 protein: CASRPEGTNEKLFF; CDR3 DNA: TGTGCCAGCAGACCGGAGGGAACTAATGAAAAACTGTTTTTT
J gene: TRBJ1-5; V gene: TRBV2; clone size: NA; D gene: NA; CDR3 protein: CSSSVGSDQPQHF; CDR3 DNA: TGTTCCAGCAGTGTGGGCAGTGATCAGCCCCAGCATTTT
J gene: TRBJ1-5; V gene: TRBV10-2; clone size: many; D gene: TRBD1; CDR3 protein: CASSESEEWTGDNQPQHF; CDR3 DNA: TGCGCCAGCAGTGAGTCGGAGGAGTGGACAGGGGACAATCAGCCCCAGCATTTT
J gene: TRBJ1-6; V gene: TRBV19; clone size: many; D gene: TRBD1; CDR3 protein: CASSIRPGTGGSPLHF; CDR3 DNA: TGTGCCAGTAGTATTAGGCCTGGGACAGGCGGCTCACCCCTCCACTTT